Here is one T cell receptor beta chain with its context. What it binds is unknown. These data come from a study of T cell responses to AZD1222 COVID-19 vaccine. Germline lookup yields CDR1 SGHNT and CDR2 YYREEE (reference sequence). CDR3 length equals 15 residues. The trim removed 3 bases at V and 4 bases at J, leaving 6 bases unmatched. Study conclusions and caveats: Mapped onto spike, vaccine-associated CD4 TCRs spanned it and were dominant at 160-218 and 743-854. Females made up more of the donors, who were largely white British, and clonal diversity may have come out too low.

Using immunoSEQ multiplex PCR, the repertoire was profiled, and TCRdb retains in-frame clones only, with some absent. Of some 120,000 clones listed, 88% are singletons. The sample here was peripheral blood, taken on day 0 of AZD1222 vaccination. The source is an adult in good health. The chain links TRBV5-4 to TRBJ2-2; 7 bases agree with TRBD2. The CDR3 bases are TGTGCCAGCAGCTCTTTAGCGGGTCTCACCGGGGAGCTGTTTTTT. This sequence encodes CASSSLAGLTGELFF.